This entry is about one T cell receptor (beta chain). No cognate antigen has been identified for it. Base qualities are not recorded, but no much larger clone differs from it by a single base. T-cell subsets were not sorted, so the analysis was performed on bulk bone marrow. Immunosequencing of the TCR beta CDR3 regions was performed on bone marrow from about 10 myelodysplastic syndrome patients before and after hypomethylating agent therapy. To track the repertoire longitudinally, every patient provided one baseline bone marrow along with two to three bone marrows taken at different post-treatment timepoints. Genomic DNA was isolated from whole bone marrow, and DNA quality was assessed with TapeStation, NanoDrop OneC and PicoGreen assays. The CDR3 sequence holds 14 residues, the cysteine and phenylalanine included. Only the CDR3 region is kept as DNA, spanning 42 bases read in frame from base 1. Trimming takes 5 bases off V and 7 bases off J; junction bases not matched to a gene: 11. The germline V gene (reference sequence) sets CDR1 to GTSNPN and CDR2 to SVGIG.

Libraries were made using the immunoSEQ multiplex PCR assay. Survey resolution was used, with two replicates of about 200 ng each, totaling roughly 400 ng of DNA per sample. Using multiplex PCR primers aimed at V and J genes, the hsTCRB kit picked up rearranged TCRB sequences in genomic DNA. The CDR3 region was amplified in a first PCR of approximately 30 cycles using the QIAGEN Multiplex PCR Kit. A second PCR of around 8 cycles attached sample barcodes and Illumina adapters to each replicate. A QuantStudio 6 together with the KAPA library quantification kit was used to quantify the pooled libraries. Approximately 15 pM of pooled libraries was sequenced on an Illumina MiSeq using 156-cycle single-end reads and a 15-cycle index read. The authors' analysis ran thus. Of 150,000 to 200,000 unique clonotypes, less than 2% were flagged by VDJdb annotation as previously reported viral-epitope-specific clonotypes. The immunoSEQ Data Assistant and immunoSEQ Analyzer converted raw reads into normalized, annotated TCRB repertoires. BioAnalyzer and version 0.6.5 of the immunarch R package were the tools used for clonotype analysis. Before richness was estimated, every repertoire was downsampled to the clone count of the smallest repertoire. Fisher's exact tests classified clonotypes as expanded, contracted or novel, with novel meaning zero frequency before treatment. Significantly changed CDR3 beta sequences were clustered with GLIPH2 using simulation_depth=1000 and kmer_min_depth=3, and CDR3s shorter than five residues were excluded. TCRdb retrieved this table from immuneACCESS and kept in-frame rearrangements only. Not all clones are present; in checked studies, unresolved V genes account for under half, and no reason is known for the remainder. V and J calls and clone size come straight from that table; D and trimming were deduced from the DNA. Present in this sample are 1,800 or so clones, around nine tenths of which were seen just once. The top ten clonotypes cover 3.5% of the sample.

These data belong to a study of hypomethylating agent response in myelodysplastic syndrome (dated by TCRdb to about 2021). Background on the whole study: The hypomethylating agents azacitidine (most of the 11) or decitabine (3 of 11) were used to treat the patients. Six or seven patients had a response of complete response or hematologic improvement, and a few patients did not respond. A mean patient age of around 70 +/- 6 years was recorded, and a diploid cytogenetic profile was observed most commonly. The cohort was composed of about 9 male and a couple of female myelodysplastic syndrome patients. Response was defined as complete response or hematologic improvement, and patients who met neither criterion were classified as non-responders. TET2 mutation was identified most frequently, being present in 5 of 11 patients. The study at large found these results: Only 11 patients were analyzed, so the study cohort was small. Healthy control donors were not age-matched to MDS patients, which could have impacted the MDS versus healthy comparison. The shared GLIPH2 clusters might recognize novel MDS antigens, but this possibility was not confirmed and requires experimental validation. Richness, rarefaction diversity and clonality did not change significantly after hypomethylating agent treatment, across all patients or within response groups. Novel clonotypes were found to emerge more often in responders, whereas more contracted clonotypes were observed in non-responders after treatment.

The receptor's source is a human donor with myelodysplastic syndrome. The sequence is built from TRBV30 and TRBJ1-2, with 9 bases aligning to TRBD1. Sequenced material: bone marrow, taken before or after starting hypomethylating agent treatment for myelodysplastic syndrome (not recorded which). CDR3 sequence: CAWVDSGTGSGYTF. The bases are TGTGCCTGGGTGGACTCCGGGACAGGGAGTGGCTACACCTTC.